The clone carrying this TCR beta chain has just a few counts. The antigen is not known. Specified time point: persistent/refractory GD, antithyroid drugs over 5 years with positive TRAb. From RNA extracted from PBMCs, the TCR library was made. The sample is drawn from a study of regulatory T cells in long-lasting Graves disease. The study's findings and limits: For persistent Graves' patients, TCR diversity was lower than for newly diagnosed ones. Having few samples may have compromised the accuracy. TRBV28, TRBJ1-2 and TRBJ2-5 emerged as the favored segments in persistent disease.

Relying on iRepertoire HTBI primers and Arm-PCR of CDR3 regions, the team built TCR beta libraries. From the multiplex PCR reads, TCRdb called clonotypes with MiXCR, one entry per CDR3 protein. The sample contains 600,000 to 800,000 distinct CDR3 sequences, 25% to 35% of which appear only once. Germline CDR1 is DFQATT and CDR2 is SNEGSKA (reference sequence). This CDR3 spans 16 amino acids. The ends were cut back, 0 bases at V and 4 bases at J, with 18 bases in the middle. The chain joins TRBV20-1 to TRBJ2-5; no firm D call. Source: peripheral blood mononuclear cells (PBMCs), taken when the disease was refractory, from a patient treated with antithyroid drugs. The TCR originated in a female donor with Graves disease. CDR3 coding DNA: TGCAGTGCTAGAGAGGATTCAGTCCCTTGGGCAGAGACCCAGTACTTC. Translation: CSAREDSVPWAETQYF.